This entry concerns a single TCR beta chain. The antigen is not known. Together with a sample-barcoded 5' primer, a J-beta primer mix was included in a second PCR lasting roughly 6 to 12 cycles. Tagging of each cDNA molecule was performed by a template-switch adaptor with 12 random nucleotides. TCRdb redid the calling of the 5' RACE reads with MiXCR, one entry per CDR3 protein. Of about 720,000 distinct CDR3 sequences listed, approximately 22% are singletons. This specimen belongs to a study of blood T cells in healthy people across ages. Study findings and constraints: More naive CD4+ cells and higher diversity marked long-lived donors relative to aged donors. TCR beta diversity per million T cells fell roughly linearly with age.

Sequenced input: blood. This clonotype was obtained from a man aged 65 to 85 in good health.

The DNA of the CDR3 is TGCGCCAGCAGCCAAGATTTTACGGGAACGGCCAAAAACATTCAGTACTTC. Protein sequence: CASSQDFTGTAKNIQYF. This chain connects TRBV4-3 to TRBJ2-4; weak D call: TRBD2 (5 bases). Germline V lookup: CDR1 LGHNA, CDR2 YSLEER. Deletions cut 0 bases from V and 1 base from J, with 13 bases between. This CDR3 has 17 residues.